The source of this T cell receptor beta chain is a study of blood T cell repertoires in COVID-19. The wider study: The study drew acute and convalescent COVID-19 samples from the United States, Italy and Spain.

As processed by the authors: Researchers report that nucleated cell counts were estimated from reference gene primer amplification. TCRdb's table, derived via immunoSEQ multiplex PCR, lists solely in-frame clones and lacks some. V, J and clone size are those of that table, while D and trimming were read from the DNA. This table holds roughly 290,000 clones, 75% to 90% found once. The CDR3 covers 12 residues. From germline, CDR1 is MNHEY and CDR2 SMNVEV (reference sequence). V lost 3 bases, J lost 6 bases, and 9 bases lay in between. The rearrangement links TRBV27 to TRBJ2-7; D gene ambiguous. The receptor was isolated from a man aged 25-45 years with acute or convalescent COVID-19. Sequenced sample: peripheral blood. CDR3 loop: CASSFRGGEQYF. The CDR3, as DNA: TGTGCCAGCAGTTTTAGAGGCGGCGAGCAGTACTTC.